The source of this T cell receptor (beta chain) is a study of T cell repertoires in cytomegalovirus infection. Looking at the study overall: Public TCR beta signatures provided an indication of both CMV infection and a matching HLA type. Study findings and constraints: Individuals carrying CMV plus the relevant HLA were identified by cumulative frequency of public TCR beta families.

TCRdb re-called the reads with MiXCR, one entry per CDR3 protein. This table has 310,000 or so distinct CDR3 sequences, 25% appearing once. V shed 3 bases, J shed 5 bases, and the junction held 5 bases outside the gene matches. Germline lookup yields CDR1 GTSNPN and CDR2 SVGIG (reference sequence). There are 15 residues in the CDR3. This clonotype was seen a few times. The target antigen is unknown. The sequence was obtained from a human donor in good health (CMV status not recorded). Some clones in this sample may be carry-over from other donors' samples. The material was cultured PBMCs, obtained from culture after CMV antigen stimulation. V and J are TRBV30 and TRBJ1-4, with TRBD1 matching over 11 bases. For the CDR3, the DNA is TGTGCCTGGAGCCCGGGACAGGGGGGAAATGAAAAACTGTTTTTT. Translating gives CAWSPGQGGNEKLFF.